These 27 T cell receptor beta chains came from one sample sequenced in a study of post-analysis software for immune sequencing data. The authors incorporated unique molecular identifiers into the TCR beta cDNA libraries. A single record per CDR3 protein comes from TCRdb applying MiXCR to the PCR reads. This sample carries approximately 730,000 distinct CDR3 sequences, approximately 30% of them seen once, and the ten largest clones take roughly 0.54%. Their recognized antigens are unknown. General study findings and limits: About 5 TRBV segments (TRBV5-6, TRBV5-1 and TRBV20-1 among them) occurred more frequently in patients than in controls.

The specimen sequenced was blood. The receptors originated from a girl under 18 with multiple sclerosis.

The chain has TRBV29-1 and TRBJ2-5; D is undetermined. V was cut by 3 bases and J by 0 bases, with 5 bases left in between. Germline V CDR1 and CDR2: SQVTM, ANQGSEA. CDR3 length: 12 residues. CDR3 nucleotide sequence: TGCAGCGTTGATTTGCACCAAGAGACCCAGTACTTC. Translation: CSVDLHQETQYF.

This rearrangement joins TRBV27 to TRBJ2-7; D gene uncertain. The ends were cut back, 4 bases at V and 3 bases at J, with 16 bases in the middle. Germline V CDR1 and CDR2: MNHEY, SMNVEV (reference sequence). CDR3 size: 15 residues. The DNA for the CDR3 is TGTGCCAGCAGTTCGATCGGGCGGCTATACTACGAGCAGTACTTC. This codes for CASSSIGRLYYEQYF.

V and J are TRBV10-3 and TRBJ2-3, with unresolved D. The V end lost 5 bases, the J end lost 4 bases, and 10 bases lay between the germline ends. Germline lookup yields CDR1 ENHRY and CDR2 SYGVKD. The CDR3 is 13 amino acids. The CDR3 DNA is TGTGCCATCAGTCCGGGCCCCCCAGATACGCAGTATTTT. Amino acid sequence: CAISPGPPDTQYF.

The table lists this clonotype with a few counts. The chain links TRBV9 to TRBJ2-1; unclear D gene. This CDR3 has 14 amino acids. Germline CDR1 is SGDLS and CDR2 is YYNGEE. Trimming removed 0 bases at V and 4 bases at J, with 8 bases between. The DNA of the CDR3 is TGTGCCAGCAGCGTAGATGGGTGGTACAATGAGCAGTTCTTC. Encoded protein: CASSVDGWYNEQFF.

The sample holds many counts of this clonotype. J is TRBJ2-7 and V is TRBV20-1; 8 bases match TRBD2. Germline CDR1 reads DFQATT; CDR2 reads SNEGSKA (reference sequence). This CDR3 region has 17 residues. V dropped 0 bases and J dropped 2; count of bases not matched to a gene: 12. The CDR3: CSAREPGAGVYPYEQYF. The DNA of the CDR3 is TGCAGTGCTAGAGAACCGGGAGCGGGAGTCTACCCCTACGAGCAGTACTTC.

This clonotype was seen more than once but under ten times. The chain has TRBV28 and TRBJ2-7, with D maybe TRBD1 (6 bases). The V end lost 4 bases, the J end lost 6 bases, and 16 bases lay between the germline ends. This CDR3 has 14 amino acids. Germline assignment: CDR1 MDHEN and CDR2 SYDVKM. The DNA of the CDR3 is TGTGCCAGCAGTTCCCCGGGACAACGGGGCGAGCAGTACTTC. It is translated as CASSSPGQRGEQYF.

This clonotype was detected a few times. V gene TRBV6-1 combines with J gene TRBJ1-6; 7 nucleotides align to TRBD1. This CDR3 spans 17 amino acids. CDR1 is MNHNS and CDR2 is SASEGT in the germline V gene. J was trimmed by 1 base and V by 5 bases; bases with no gene match: 8. CDR3 residues: CASSLGTAGSYNSPLHF. In DNA, the CDR3 is TGTGCCAGCAGTCTTGGGACAGCTGGGTCCTATAATTCACCCCTCCACTTT.

The chain couples TRBV4-1 to TRBJ1-2; no definite D call. This CDR3 is 18 amino acids long. Deletions cut 0 bases from V and 5 bases from J, with 22 bases between. Per germline, CDR1 MGHRA and CDR2 YSYEKL. The CDR3 loop reads CASSQDLGQLALLYGYTF. The DNA for the CDR3 is TGCGCCAGCAGCCAAGATTTGGGTCAGCTAGCTCTTCTGTATGGCTACACCTTC.

The table lists this clonotype with a few counts. Mismatch with germline at one junction end may stem from a read error. V and J are TRBV27 and TRBJ2-7; 7 bases line up with TRBD2. CDR1 and CDR2 from the germline V gene are MNHEY and SMNVEV (reference sequence). This CDR3 comprises 13 residues. DNA for the CDR3: TGTGCCAGCAGCCTAGCGGCTACCTACAAGCAGTACTTC. Translated, it gives CASSLAATYKQYF.

This clonotype was recorded a few times. The chain employs TRBV9 and TRBJ2-1; D call uncertain. This CDR3 comprises 17 residues. The germline CDR1 and CDR2 sequences are SGDLS and YYNGEE. Trimming removed 4 bases at V and 0 bases at J, with 17 bases between. CDR3 in amino acids: CASSLRWDRSSYNEQFF. In DNA, the CDR3 is TGTGCCAGCAGCCTCCGTTGGGATAGGAGCTCCTACAATGAGCAGTTCTTC.

J is TRBJ1-3 and V is TRBV4-1, with D hard to call. The germline gives CDR1 MGHRA, CDR2 YSYEKL. The CDR3 totals 15 residues. Trimming pared 0 bases from V and 1 base from J, leaving 7 bases between. The CDR3 DNA reads TGCGCCAGCAGCCAAGAATCACCTTCTGGAAACACCATATATTTT. This sequence encodes CASSQESPSGNTIYF.

In its sample, this clonotype was seen a few times. The gene calls are TRBV4-1 and TRBJ1-4, with D unresolved. Trimming left V 4 bases short and J 6 bases short, with 12 bases between. The CDR3 has 14 amino acids. Looked up from germline, CDR1 is MGHRA and CDR2 is YSYEKL. The CDR3 spells CASSRSLRDEKLFF. CDR3 nucleotides: TGCGCCAGCAGCCGCAGTCTTCGGGATGAAAAACTGTTTTTT.

There are a few counts of this clonotype. The chain is built from TRBV5-1 and TRBJ2-4; tentative D call: TRBD2 (5 bases). V was clipped by 4 bases and J by 8 bases, with 16 bases between them. Germline assignment: CDR1 SGHRS and CDR2 YFSETQ. This CDR3 spans 14 amino acids. The CDR3 spells CASSGLEATDIQYF. In nucleotides, the CDR3 is TGCGCCAGCAGCGGTTTGGAGGCGACGGACATTCAGTACTTC.

This clonotype was seen only a few times. The J gene is TRBJ2-5, the V gene TRBV7-2; 10 positions agree with TRBD2. This CDR3 is 15 amino acids long. CDR1 and CDR2 (germline): SGHTA, FQGNSA. The V segment lost 5 bases and the J segment 2 bases; nucleotides outside the gene matches: 5. The CDR3 nucleotides read TGTGCCAGCAGCCACGTAGCGGGAGGACAAGAGACCCAGTACTTC. Translation: CASSHVAGGQETQYF.

The chain couples TRBV10-3 to TRBJ2-7; 8 bases are a match to TRBD1. The CDR3 length is 16 residues. CDR1 is ENHRY, CDR2 SYGVKD, per germline. J lost 2 bases, V lost 6 bases, and 12 bases had no gene match. As DNA, the CDR3 is TGTGCCATCAGCAGCTCCGACAGGGGTCTCCCCTACGAGCAGTACTTC. It encodes CAISSSDRGLPYEQYF.

This chain links TRBV29-1 with TRBJ2-1; the match to TRBD1 covers 8 bases. The CDR3 length is 13 residues. J was trimmed by 7 bases and V by 7 bases; bases with no gene match: 9. CDR1 SQVTM and CDR2 ANQGSEA come from the germline V gene. CDR3: CSGWTGSMNEQFF. The CDR3 DNA reads as TGCAGCGGATGGACAGGGAGTATGAATGAGCAGTTCTTC.

V and J are TRBV6-1 and TRBJ1-5; 11 nucleotides match TRBD1. V shed 3 bases and J 6 bases; nucleotides not matched to a gene: 7. Germline CDR1 MNHNS, CDR2 SASEGT. The length of the CDR3 is 16 residues. The CDR3 coding sequence is TGTGCCAGCAGTGAGGTGGGGACAGGGGGTTTTCAGCCCCAGCATTTT. Encoded protein: CASSEVGTGGFQPQHF.

V usage is TRBV29-1 and J usage is TRBJ2-7, with D hard to call. Trimming shortened V by 6 bases and J by 9 bases, and 18 bases separated the two germline ends. In germline, CDR1 is SQVTM, CDR2 ANQGSEA. The CDR3 consists of 12 residues. CDR3 sequence: CSVFKVGALQYF. For the CDR3, the DNA is TGCAGCGTCTTTAAGGTGGGCGCCCTGCAGTACTTC.

The genes are TRBV12-3 or TRBV12-4 and TRBJ2-1; 8 positions agree with TRBD2. The CDR3 loop spans 19 amino acids. V shed 6 bases, J shed 3 bases, and the junction held 19 bases outside the gene matches. CDR3 loop: CASSIIAGSPYSIYNEQFF. The CDR3 region has the DNA TGTGCCAGCAGCATAATAGCGGGGAGTCCTTACTCCATCTACAATGAGCAGTTCTTC.

The chain joins TRBV18 to TRBJ2-7; D unresolved. CDR3 length: 14 amino acids. V shed 5 bases and J shed 0 bases, with 11 bases lying between them. Germline CDR1 and CDR2: KGHSH and LQKENI. CDR3 sequence reads: CASSGSHDSYEQYF. In nucleotides, the CDR3 is TGTGCCAGCTCAGGGTCCCACGACTCCTACGAGCAGTACTTC.

J is TRBJ1-2 and V is TRBV11-2; D perhaps matches TRBD1 (5 bases). The V gene's germline CDR1 is SGHAT and CDR2 FQNNGV. The CDR3 has 13 residues. Between the trimmed V and J ends, which lost 6 bases and 4 bases, there was a span of 12 bases. The CDR3 nucleotides read TGTGCCAGCAGTCCCGCGGGACCCTATGGCTACACCTTC. It yields the protein CASSPAGPYGYTF.

A few counts support this clonotype. This chain links TRBV20-1 with TRBJ2-7, with 8 bases identical to TRBD2. The CDR3 loop spans 13 amino acids. Germline V CDR1 and CDR2: DFQATT, SNEGSKA (reference sequence). With 2 bases clipped from V and 6 bases from J, the junction kept 6 bases outside the gene matches. CDR3: CSARSGGVGEQYF. In DNA, the CDR3 is TGCAGTGCTAGAAGCGGGGGAGTTGGCGAGCAGTACTTC.

The chain is built from TRBV29-1 and TRBJ1-2; 8 bases fit TRBD1. The CDR3 runs to 14 residues. Trimming at V came to 2 bases and at J to 5 bases, leaving 7 bases not matched to a gene. Germline values: CDR1 SQVTM, CDR2 ANQGSEA. The CDR3 reads CSVESGGIGYGYTF. The DNA for the CDR3 is TGCAGCGTTGAATCAGGGGGCATAGGATATGGCTACACCTTC.

This chain joins TRBV7-8 and TRBJ2-7; unclear D gene. The CDR3 covers 14 residues. Germline V gives CDR1 SGHVS, CDR2 FQNEAQ. Trimming removed 1 base from V and 3 bases from J, with 10 bases in between. The CDR3 sequence: CASSLVGSRYEQYF. The DNA of the CDR3 is TGTGCCAGCAGCTTAGTGGGAAGCCGCTACGAGCAGTACTTC.

The rearrangement uses TRBV12-3 or TRBV12-4 and TRBJ1-4; perhaps TRBD1 as D (6 bases). V lost 4 bases, J lost 2 bases, and 11 bases lay in between. There are 15 residues in the CDR3. The CDR3 loop is CASSSRGGTNEKLFF. CDR3 bases: TGTGCCAGCAGTTCGCGAGGGGGGACTAATGAAAAACTGTTTTTT.

This chain connects TRBV5-4 to TRBJ1-1, with D unresolved. Germline values: CDR1 SGHNT, CDR2 YYREEE (reference sequence). This CDR3 is 13 amino acids long. V dropped 1 base and J dropped 1 base, with 5 bases sitting between them. For the CDR3, the DNA is TGTGCCAGCAGCTTGAACCAGAACACTGAAGCTTTCTTT. This encodes CASSLNQNTEAFF.

This clonotype has more than one count but fewer than ten. This rearrangement joins TRBV7-9 to TRBJ2-1, with 7 bases matching TRBD1. The CDR3 runs to 16 residues. V lost 5 bases, J lost 4 bases, and 11 bases stayed unmatched. Germline CDR1 SEHNR, CDR2 FQNEAQ (reference sequence). CDR3 DNA sequence: TGTGCCAGCAGCATTCGACAGGGAACTTCTTACAATGAGCAGTTCTTC. Residues: CASSIRQGTSYNEQFF.